The clone carrying this TCR beta chain was counted many times. Other DNA sequences from this sample encode an identical CDR3 as well. Sequenced by immunoSEQ multiplex PCR; TCRdb stores in-frame clones only, minus some. In the table there are about 1.1 million clones, roughly 80% of which are singletons. The sample belongs to a study of shared clonotypes between healthy human individuals. Deletions cut 0 bases from V and 10 bases from J, with 9 bases between. Germline V gene lookup returns CDR1 GTSNPN and CDR2 SVGIG (reference sequence). The length of the CDR3 is 12 residues. The chain employs TRBV30 and TRBJ2-2; unclear D gene. The sequence came from a man aged 18 to 29 in good health. Some clones in this sample may be carry-over from other donors' samples. Sequencing was performed on memory CD4+ T cells from PBMCs. Subset in this sample: CD45RA-negative fraction. The CDR3 sequence is CAWSVPVTELFF. CDR3 in DNA: TGTGCCTGGAGTGTACCGGTAACGGAGCTGTTTTTT.